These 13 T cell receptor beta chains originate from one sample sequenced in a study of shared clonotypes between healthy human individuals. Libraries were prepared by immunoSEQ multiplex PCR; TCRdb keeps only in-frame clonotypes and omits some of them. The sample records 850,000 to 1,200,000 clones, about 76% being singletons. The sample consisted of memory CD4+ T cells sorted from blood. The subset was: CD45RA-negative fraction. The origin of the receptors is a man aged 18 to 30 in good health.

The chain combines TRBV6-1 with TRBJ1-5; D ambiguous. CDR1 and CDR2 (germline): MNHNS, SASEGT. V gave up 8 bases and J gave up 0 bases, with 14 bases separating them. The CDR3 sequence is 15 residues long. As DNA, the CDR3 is TGTGCCAGCCGTTTTGAAGCTAATAGCAATCAGCCCCAGCATTTT. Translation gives CASRFEANSNQPQHF.

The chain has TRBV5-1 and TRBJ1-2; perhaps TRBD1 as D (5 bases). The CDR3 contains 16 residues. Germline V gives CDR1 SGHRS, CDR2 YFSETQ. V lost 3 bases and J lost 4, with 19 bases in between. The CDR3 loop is CASSSEGRRGGYGYTF. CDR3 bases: TGCGCCAGCAGCTCCGAGGGACGGAGGGGCGGCTATGGCTACACCTTC.

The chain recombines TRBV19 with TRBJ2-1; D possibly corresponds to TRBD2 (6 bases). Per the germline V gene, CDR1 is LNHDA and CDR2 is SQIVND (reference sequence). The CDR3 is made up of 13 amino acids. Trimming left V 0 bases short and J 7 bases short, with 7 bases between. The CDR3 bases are TGTGCCAGTAGTATAGATCGGGGGAATGAGCAGTTCTTC. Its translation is CASSIDRGNEQFF.

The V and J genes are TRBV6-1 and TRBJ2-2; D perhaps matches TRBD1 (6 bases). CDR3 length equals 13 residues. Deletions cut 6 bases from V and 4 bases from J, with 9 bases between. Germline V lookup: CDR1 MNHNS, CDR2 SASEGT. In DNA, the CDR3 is TGTGCCAGCAGAGAGGGGGTCACCGGGGAGCTGTTTTTT. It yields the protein CASREGVTGELFF.

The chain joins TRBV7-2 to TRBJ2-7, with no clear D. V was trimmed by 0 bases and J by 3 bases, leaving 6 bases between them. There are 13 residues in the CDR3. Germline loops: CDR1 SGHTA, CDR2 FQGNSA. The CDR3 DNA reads TGTGCCAGCAGCTTAGCGGTGATCTACGAGCAGTACTTC. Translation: CASSLAVIYEQYF. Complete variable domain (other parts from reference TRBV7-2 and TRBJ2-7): GAGVSQSPSNKVTEKGKDVELRCDPISGHTALYWYRQSLGQGLEFLIYFQGNSAPDKSGLPSDRFSAERTGGSVSTLTIQRTQQEDSAVYLCASSLAVIYEQYFGPGTRLTVT.

The DNA for the CDR3 is TGCAGCGTTGTGGCAGGGTCAGATACGCAGTATTTT. This sequence encodes CSVVAGSDTQYF. The chain carries TRBV29-1 and TRBJ2-3; a weak D match, TRBD1 (5 bases). CDR1 and CDR2 (germline): SQVTM, ANQGSEA. V lost 4 bases and J lost 4, with 9 bases in between. The length of the CDR3 is 12 residues.

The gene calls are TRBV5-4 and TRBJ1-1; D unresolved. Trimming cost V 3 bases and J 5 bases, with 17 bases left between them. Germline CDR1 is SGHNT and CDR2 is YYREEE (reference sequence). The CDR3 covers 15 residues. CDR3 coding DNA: TGTGCCAGCAGCTCAACGACTGTAACGGGGACTGAAGCTTTCTTT. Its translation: CASSSTTVTGTEAFF. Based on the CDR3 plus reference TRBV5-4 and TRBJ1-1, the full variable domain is ETGVTQSPTHLIKTRGQQVTLRCSSQSGHNTVSWYQQALGQGPQFIFQYYREEENGRGNFPPRFSGLQFPNYSSELNVNALELDDSALYLCASSSTTVTGTEAFFGQGTRLTVV.

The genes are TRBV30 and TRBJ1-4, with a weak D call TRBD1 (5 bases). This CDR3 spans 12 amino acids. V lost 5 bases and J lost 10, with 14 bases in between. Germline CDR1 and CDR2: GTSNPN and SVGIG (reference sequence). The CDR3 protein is CAWGGQGLKLFF. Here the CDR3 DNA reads TGTGCCTGGGGTGGGCAGGGATTAAAACTGTTTTTT.

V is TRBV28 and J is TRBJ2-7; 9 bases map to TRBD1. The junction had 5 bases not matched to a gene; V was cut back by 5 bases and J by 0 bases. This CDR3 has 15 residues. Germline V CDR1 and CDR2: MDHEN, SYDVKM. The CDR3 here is CASSLTDRGSYEQYF. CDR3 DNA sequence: TGTGCCAGCAGTCTAACGGACAGGGGCTCCTACGAGCAGTACTTC. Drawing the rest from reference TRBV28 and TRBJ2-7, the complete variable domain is DVKVTQSSRYLVKRTGEKVFLECVQDMDHENMFWYRQDPGLGLRLIYFSYDVKMKEKGDIPEGYSVSREKKERFSLILESASTNQTSMYLCASSLTDRGSYEQYFGPGTRLTVT.

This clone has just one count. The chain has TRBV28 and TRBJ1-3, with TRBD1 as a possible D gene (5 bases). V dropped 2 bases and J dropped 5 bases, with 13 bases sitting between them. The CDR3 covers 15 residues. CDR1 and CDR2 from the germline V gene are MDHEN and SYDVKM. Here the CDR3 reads CASSLLSTGRNTIYF. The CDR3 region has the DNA TGTGCCAGCAGTTTACTGTCCACAGGCCGAAACACCATATATTTT.

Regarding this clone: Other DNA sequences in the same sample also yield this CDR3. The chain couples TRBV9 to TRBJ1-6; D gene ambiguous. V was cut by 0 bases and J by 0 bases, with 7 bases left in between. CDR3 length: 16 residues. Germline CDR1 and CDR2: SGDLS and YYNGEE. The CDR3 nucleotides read TGTGCCAGCAGCGTAGGCCAGAGCTCCTATAATTCACCCCTCCACTTT. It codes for CASSVGQSSYNSPLHF.

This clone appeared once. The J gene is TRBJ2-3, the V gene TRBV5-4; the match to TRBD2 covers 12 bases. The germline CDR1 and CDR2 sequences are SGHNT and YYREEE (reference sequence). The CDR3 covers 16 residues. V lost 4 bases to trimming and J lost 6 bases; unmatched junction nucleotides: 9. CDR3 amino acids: CASSLLTSGRWDTQYF. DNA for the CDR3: TGTGCCAGCAGCCTACTGACTAGCGGGAGATGGGATACGCAGTATTTT.

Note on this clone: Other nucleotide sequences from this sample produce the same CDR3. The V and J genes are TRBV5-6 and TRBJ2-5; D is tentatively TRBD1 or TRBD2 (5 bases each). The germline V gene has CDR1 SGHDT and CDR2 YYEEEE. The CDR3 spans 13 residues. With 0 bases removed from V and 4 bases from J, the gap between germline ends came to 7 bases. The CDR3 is CASSLVGGETQYF. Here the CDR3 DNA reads TGTGCCAGCAGCTTGGTTGGGGGAGAGACCCAGTACTTC. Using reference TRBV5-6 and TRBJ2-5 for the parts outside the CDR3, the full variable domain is DAGVTQSPTHLIKTRGQQVTLRCSPKSGHDTVSWYQQALGQGPQFIFQYYEEEERQRGNFPDRFSGHQFPNYSSELNVNALLLGDSALYLCASSLVGGETQYFGPGTRLLVL.